The clone carrying this TCR beta chain was found many times. What it recognizes is unknown. Individual cDNA molecules received unique molecular identifiers. Each CDR3 protein gets one entry after TCRdb re-called the 5' RACE reads with MiXCR. The sample has about 33,000 distinct CDR3 sequences; under 6.5% are singletons. This entry comes from a study of early T cells in non-severe SARS-CoV-2 infection. Study overall: Sequencing of unsorted whole blood was done on bulk RNA, leaving chains unpaired. Study-level results: Private and CD4 specificities were missed by VDJdb matching, which favored anti-spike CD8 responses.

The sequence was obtained from an adult who was a healthcare worker with PCR-confirmed SARS-CoV-2 infection or an uninfected control (not recorded which). Sequencing was done on a sample of whole blood.

CDR3 protein: CASSPGRGDTQYF. CDR3 sequence (DNA): TGTGCCAGCAGCCCCGGACGGGGGGATACGCAGTATTTT. V is TRBV7-6 and J is TRBJ2-3, with D possibly TRBD2 on 6 matching bases. Trimming left V 5 bases short and J 6 bases short, with 12 bases between. This CDR3 has 13 residues. Germline values: CDR1 SGHVS, CDR2 FNYEAQ.